This T cell receptor (beta chain) was captured by sequencing in a study of cytomegalovirus exposure and HLA in healthy donors (dated by TCRdb to about 2017). The study in broad terms: An earlier analysis of 587 of the donors reported under 300 Gb of sequence data and 117 million unique TCR beta sequences obtained from 150 million to 200 million T cells. Roughly 300 gigabases of sequencing data and about 92 million unique TCR sequences made up an early release that covered around 640 HLA-typed donors. Among the roughly 380 genotyped donors, 81% belonged to the genetic ancestry cluster associated with self-reported Caucasian donors. The study aimed to test whether cataloging public T cell receptors could reveal signatures of past pathogen exposure. Using immunosequencing, the study profiled T cell repertoires from 500 to 800 subjects and related those repertoires to cytomegalovirus serostatus. Along with the approximately 700-subject first cohort, a separate validation cohort of 120 different subjects was used. High-throughput TCR immunosequencing, statistical association of individual TCRs with disease status, and machine learning were combined to predict cytomegalovirus infection status. A later analysis re-examined previously published TCR beta repertoires from more than 550 donors and added high-resolution HLA genotyping to investigate patterns of TCR occurrence. The later analysis used no new phenotypic data to find candidate immune exposures, relying instead on TCR beta sequences and their occurrence across donors. To decide whether each TCR beta V gene segment behaved as functional or pseudogenic, an earlier analysis of some 570 of the donors relied on high-throughput TCR beta sequencing. Donor age, sex, ethnicity and CMV serostatus were compiled together with the repertoire data. In a later genetic analysis, genome-wide SNP genotypes for about 55% of the roughly 700 donors were used, and that subset was treated as a discovery cohort. Every discovery cohort repertoire had been produced on one sequencing platform. HLA typing covered class I and class II loci at four-digit resolution. The number of typed donors differed by locus: 629-630 for A, B, C, DRB1 and DQB1; approximately 540 for DQA1; fewer than 610 for DPA1; and some 430 for DPB1. Roughly 5 DR-DQ haplotypes were handled as single units for association and clustering, since linkage in the cohort was strong. Among about 370 genotyped donors of the cohort, an average of about 240,000 unique TCR beta nucleotide sequences was sequenced per donor, of which about 18% were non-productive.

The cohort comprised hundreds of healthy bone marrow donors. At the time of sampling, all cohort members were nominally healthy, though unrecorded immune exposures were likely present. The donor tested CMV seronegative and was one of the 352 seronegative cohort members. Every donor gave a peripheral blood sample, and the peripheral blood mononuclear cells from that sample were used for TCR beta sequencing. The Qiagen DNeasy Blood Extraction Kit was used to extract genomic DNA from the blood cell samples. Overall study results and their limits: Assigning TCR associations to individual alleles was difficult when HLA alleles, especially DR and DQ, strongly co-occurred. Because some donors lacked HLA typing at each locus, the association tests relied only on the typed subset. The study listed 150 to 200 TCR beta chains as associated with cytomegalovirus. Several of the top co-occurrence clusters appeared to be linked to parvovirus B19, influenza, CMV and Epstein-Barr virus, according to a later analysis. A later analysis found that HLA-associated TCR beta chains were more clonally expanded and had lower generation probabilities than equally common non-associated chains. A later analysis associated about 16,000 TCR beta sequences with specific HLA alleles at a false discovery rate of 0.05. The authors suggested that the approach could potentially be generalized to other disease states and immunological phenotypes. Correlated functional status among segregating V segments might reflect linkage disequilibrium, but an unknown experimental factor could not be ruled out. According to a later analysis, most CMV-associated TCR beta chains appeared to be HLA-restricted, and the HLA associations seemed to be driven largely by CMV exposure. The sequencing pipeline was judged likely to have produced a cluster of highly shared sequence variants as a technical artifact. According to a later genetic analysis, donors in an Asian-associated ancestry cluster had fewer N-insertions in productive TCRs than the approximately 650-donor mean. V-gene and J-gene trimming of TCR beta chains was associated with a missense DCLRE1C variant in a later genetic analysis, and the association was replicated in an independent cohort. The classifier was reported to diagnose cytomegalovirus status with high specificity and sensitivity in both the original cohort and the validation cohort. Only TCR beta chains were sequenced in this cohort, and the absence of alpha or paired-chain data limited detectable features. A further reported finding was that TCR beta sequences accurately predicted the HLA-A and HLA-B alleles for most subjects in the first cohort. In a later analysis, the rate of TCR association differed among HLA loci, with DRB1 alleles having the most associated TCRs and HLA-C alleles having the fewest. CMV serostatus was the only immune exposure information available for the cohort. Most TCR sequences were observed very rarely across donors, whereas some public TCRs were present in many individuals. Broadly in line with IMGT annotations, most TCR beta V segments showed up in productive rearrangements about 87% or about 30% of the time in an earlier analysis of a few hundred of the donors. Because the 87-base-pair reads could not distinguish some IMGT-functional V segments, including TRBV6-2 and TRBV6-3, those segments were excluded. Presence/absence analyses assumed roughly uniform sequencing depth across donors, an assumption that may not hold. In vitro tests confirmed that a few of the cytomegalovirus-associated TCR beta chains recognize cytomegalovirus antigens. Because counts were too low, approximately 15 rarely observed V segments, including chromosome 9 orphons, were excluded from the earlier analysis of fewer than 650 of the donors.

Regarding this clone: Its antigen is currently not known. Base qualities are missing; no much larger clone stands one base away.

Library preparation employed the immunoSEQ multiplex PCR assay. For the multiplex PCR, a mixture combining 60 forward primers for TCR Vbeta segments and 13 reverse primers for TCR Jbeta segments was used. The CDR3 region of rearranged TCR beta genes was amplified from genomic DNA by a multiplex PCR assay. Amplified TCR beta libraries were sequenced as 87-base-pair reads on the Illumina HiSeq System. On the study's bioinformatics: A later analysis tallied around 87 million unique TCR beta chains across the 700 or so repertoires, and about 12 million of those chains were shared by two or more donors. To remove PCR and sequencing errors, raw reads were error-corrected and collapsed into unique sequences using a nearest-neighbor algorithm that merged closely related sequences. To assign V, D and J gene segments, CDR3 sequences were aligned to IMGT reference sequences. Each retained sequence needed at least a six-nucleotide match to both a V gene segment and a J gene segment. Rearrangements were classified as productive when the CDR3 lacked stop codons and remained in frame with V and J, and all other rearrangements were classified as non-productive. Following IMGT convention, CDR3 was defined as the stretch from the second conserved V-encoded cysteine to the conserved J-encoded phenylalanine. The earlier analysis of about 570 of the donors excluded any sequence lacking an unambiguous match to a single V gene segment. In an earlier analysis of approximately 590 of the donors, a V segment was called functional when productive rearrangements were above 56.7%, and segregating when the standard deviation between donors exceeded 5%. A statistical classification framework was built for diagnosing cytomegalovirus status from the catalog of TCR beta chain sequences. V and J gene assignment, in a later analysis, came from comparing TCR nucleotide sequences with IMGT/GENE-DB human TR gene sequences. The TCRdist pipeline was used in a later analysis to assign CDR3 sequences and most-parsimonious VDJ recombination scenarios. In a later analysis, every TCR beta chain was defined by the combination of its CDR3 amino acid sequence and its V-gene family, and reads without a unique V-gene family were dropped. In a later analysis, 450 to 600 highly shared, low-generation-probability nucleotide sequences were removed to address suspected cross-contamination and a sequencing artifact. In a later analysis, a clonal expansion index was calculated for each public chain from normalized within-repertoire ranks of inferred template counts. In a later analysis, generation probabilities were computed with a VDJ recombination model fitted to out-of-frame rearrangements, and the resulting probabilities were checked against IGoR. In a later analysis, hypergeometric tests were used to score TCR-TCR, TCR-HLA and TCR-CMV co-occurrence, with a repertoire-size bias correction applied to TCR pairs. To estimate false discovery rates, a later analysis permuted the HLA or CMV assignments 20 times. In a later analysis, co-occurring TCRs were grouped with DBSCAN, and TCRdist sequence similarity was added when clustering was performed within HLA-allele-positive subsets. Repertoires with fewer than 30,000 or more than 120,000 public chains, plus five repertoires with anomalous nucleotide sharing, were excluded from co-occurrence clustering. This is the immuneACCESS table as TCRdb keeps it, with only in-frame sequences that have V and J called. A part of the clones is gone; compared with another copy, unresolved V genes explain less than half, and the rest is unexplained. D and trimming come from the DNA, and the V and J calls and clone size come from that table. The sample includes about 110,000 clones, with roughly two thirds observed a single time. The ten largest clonotypes hold approximately 8.4% of the sample.

Based on the germline V gene (reference sequence), the CDR1 and CDR2 sequences are LNHDA and SQIVND. The CDR3 has 15 amino acids, counting the end cysteine and phenylalanine. Kept here is only the CDR3 DNA, which spans 45 bases and is read in frame from base 1. The V end loses 5 bases and the J end loses 1 base, and a stretch of 14 bases separates them. The sequence links TRBV19 to TRBJ1-1, with the D gene not confidently named. The sequence was collected from a man in his forties in good health and CMV-seronegative. The specimen was PBMCs. The CDR3 protein is CASSHPRGRNTEAFF. The sequence in DNA is TGTGCCAGTAGTCACCCCAGAGGCCGGAACACTGAAGCTTTCTTT.